What follows is one T cell receptor (beta chain) and its context. The antigen remains undetermined. TCRdb keeps only in-frame clones here, not all; method: immunoSEQ multiplex PCR. Seen here are around 150,000 clones, 94% observed once, and the top ten hold about 1.3%. These data belong to a study of T cell responses to AZD1222 COVID-19 vaccine. General study findings and limits: Baseline testing showed seropositivity in only a handful of AZD1222 recipients.

The sequenced sample was peripheral blood, obtained on day 0 of AZD1222 vaccination. The TCR sequence derives from an adult in good health.

CDR3 protein: CASSVEGRGLSFDYGYTF. The CDR3 coding sequence is TGTGCCAGCAGCGTCGAGGGCAGGGGCCTTAGTTTTGACTATGGCTACACCTTC. This chain uses TRBV9 with TRBJ1-2; D is possibly TRBD1 (6 bases). The CDR3 runs 18 residues. V was clipped by 2 bases and J by 3 bases, with 23 bases between them. CDR1 is SGDLS and CDR2 is YYNGEE in the germline V gene.